Listed below are T cell receptor beta chains from one sample, sequenced in a study of a mutant IDH1 vaccine in newly diagnosed glioma. Antigen specificity for these receptors is unknown. Measured with immunoSEQ multiplex PCR; TCRdb has only the in-frame clones, and not every one. The table shows approximately 80,000 clones, with approximately 80% occurring only once. Sample: PBMCs, taken from a glioma patient whose treatment included an IDH1 peptide vaccine. The receptors come from a man between 40 and 49 years old with glioma. Both conserved end residues are part of each CDR3. Fields, in order: J gene, V gene, CDR3 protein.

J: TRBJ2-3
V: TRBV18
CDR3: CASSPGISGRGTDTQYF

J: TRBJ1-4
V: TRBV7-9
CDR3: CASSDERAGVATNEKLFF

J: TRBJ2-2
V: TRBV11-2
CDR3: CASSLSSQVKTGELFF

J: TRBJ2-2
V: TRBV5-4
CDR3: CASSRSWTLNTGELFF

J: TRBJ2-7
V: TRBV9
CDR3: CASSARLAGTYEQYF

J: TRBJ2-5
V: TRBV10-1
CDR3: CASSESTMGETQYF

J: TRBJ1-1
V: TRBV7-3
CDR3: CASSPDRGWAEAFF

J: TRBJ2-7
V: TRBV11-2
CDR3: CASSYTAGDSYEQYF

J: TRBJ1-2
V: TRBV18
CDR3: CASSPRVSDGYTF

J: TRBJ1-2
V: TRBV28
CDR3: CASSLGGTGNGYTF

J: TRBJ2-7
V: TRBV6-1
CDR3: CASSELVYEQYF

J: -
V: TRBV2
CDR3: CASRTGTSGTYEQYF

J: TRBJ1-3
V: TRBV27
CDR3: CASSPTTPGNTIYF

J: TRBJ2-2
V: TRBV4-2
CDR3: CASSQELAGPGELFF

J: TRBJ2-7
V: TRBV6-5
CDR3: CASSASGSYEQYF

J: TRBJ2-2
V: TRBV5-1
CDR3: CASSYGRKTNTGELFF

J: TRBJ1-1
V: TRBV6-1
CDR3: CASRETVNTEAFF

J: TRBJ1-2
V: TRBV28
CDR3: CASTPGRDGYTF

J: TRBJ2-1
V: TRBV5-6
CDR3: CASSLGLARGNEQFF

J: TRBJ2-6
V: TRBV28
CDR3: CASSGSGATGANVLTF

J: TRBJ2-1
V: TRBV27
CDR3: CASSLLTSGRVNEQFF

J: TRBJ1-2
V: TRBV19
CDR3: CASSIMAGDDYGYTF

J: TRBJ1-3
V: TRBV7-2
CDR3: CASSSDLTGNTIYF

J: TRBJ2-3
V: TRBV18
CDR3: CASSPRTGSTDTQYF

J: TRBJ2-7
V: TRBV9
CDR3: CASSPYMATYEQYF

J: TRBJ1-6
V: TRBV19
CDR3: CASSMGTGVNSPLHF

J: TRBJ2-1
V: TRBV18
CDR3: CASSPPGVLGTGTYNEQFF

J: TRBJ1-5
V: TRBV19
CDR3: CASSIRAQLNQPQHF

J: TRBJ2-1
V: TRBV12-5
CDR3: CASGTGLSKSYNEQFF

J: TRBJ1-2
V: TRBV7-2
CDR3: CASSLRGGYGYTF

J: TRBJ2-7
V: TRBV5-6
CDR3: CASSLPTGGYEQYF

J: TRBJ2-7
V: TRBV11-2
CDR3: CASSLGTGGTEQYF

J: TRBJ2-1
V: TRBV5-1
CDR3: CASSLAGGYEQFF

J: TRBJ2-7
V: TRBV18
CDR3: CASSSGNGYYEQYF

J: TRBJ2-7
V: TRBV7-2
CDR3: CASSLEVRSYEQYF

J: TRBJ1-2
V: TRBV28
CDR3: CASRPSRGQGSLGYTF

J: TRBJ1-1
V: TRBV7-2
CDR3: CASSDPGQFMNTEAFF

J: TRBJ2-5
V: TRBV5-4
CDR3: CASSLAASGGHPATQYF

J: TRBJ2-7
V: TRBV9
CDR3: CASSPRTDSYEQYF

J: TRBJ2-2
V: TRBV7-2
CDR3: CASSLDKNANTGELFF

J: TRBJ2-1
V: TRBV5-6
CDR3: CASSSSSGGHNEQFF

J: TRBJ2-7
V: TRBV4-1
CDR3: CASSQARWALLREQYF

J: TRBJ2-3
V: TRBV19
CDR3: CASREGQDPFTDTQYF

J: TRBJ2-1
V: TRBV29-1
CDR3: CSVGLGRTYNEQFF

J: TRBJ2-3
V: TRBV5-6
CDR3: CASSRGGADTQYF

J: TRBJ2-7
V: TRBV21-1
CDR3: CASQGQDLSYEQYF

J: TRBJ1-5
V: TRBV12-5
CDR3: CASGLGTASNQPQHF

J: TRBJ1-4
V: TRBV5-1
CDR3: CASSSRGLNEKLFF

J: TRBJ2-1
V: TRBV7-9
CDR3: CACGPSYNEQFF

J: TRBJ2-3
V: TRBV7-2
CDR3: CASSLAQAGGPGTQYF

J: TRBJ1-4
V: TRBV9
CDR3: CASSATGGLEKLFF

J: TRBJ1-2
V: TRBV7-2
CDR3: CASSPDSWGARDNYGYTF

J: TRBJ2-5
V: TRBV4-2
CDR3: CASSPHKTSGGQETQYF

J: -
V: TRBV27
CDR3: CASRRDSSYEQYF